These T cell receptor beta chains were read from a single sample in a study of Ad26.COV2.S vaccination and SARS-CoV-2 variants. Clones were read by immunoSEQ multiplex PCR, and TCRdb kept only the in-frame ones, dropping some. The data hold hundreds of thousands of clones, with roughly 89% observed a single time. This specimen consisted of peripheral blood, obtained in a trial of Ad26.COV2.S vaccine versus placebo. These receptors were collected from a person aged 18-65 years who received the Ad26.COV2.S COVID-19 vaccine or a placebo. Each CDR3 is given with its conserved first and last residue.

CASLVWGTNTEAFF TRBV5-6
CASSLYNEQFF TRBV5-4
CASRFRLSGGRDEQFF TRBV5-6
CASSQVSSGGAQDTQYF TRBV4-2
CASSSQGAYSYEQYF TRBV28
CASRGTSGLSSYNEQFF TRBV3-1/TRBV3-2
CASIWDSHSNQPQHF TRBV28
CASSQEIGQGTGELFF TRBV4-3
CASSTFSGGPETQYF TRBV27
CASSWMDSNYGYTF TRBV7-9
CASSFPPQLQFF TRBV6-2/TRBV6-3
CASSPTGRPNYGYTF TRBV11-2
CASSFWTEDSNQPQHF TRBV19
CASKGDFASPLHF TRBV12-3/TRBV12-4
CSVEGGGADTQYF TRBV29-1
CASSRDRNSPLHF TRBV7-3
CASTVRGALGDGELFF TRBV5-1
CASTPSIQASKAQYF TRBV4-2
CASSLYTEAFF TRBV7-9
CAIKRETGRREQFF TRBV2
CASRFRGATFF TRBV6-5
CASSQDFLDKNIQYF TRBV4-3
CASSPSGEGNQPQHF TRBV7-9
CASRRQGGMNTEAFF TRBV28
CASSRNNSPLHF TRBV11-2
CASSRQGSAEAFF TRBV18
CASSYGRERGPYEQYF TRBV6-5
CASSQRTGRVLTF TRBV4-3
CASSLGQTESSYNEQFF TRBV5-1
CASSQVTSMSDTQYF TRBV3-1/TRBV3-2
CASRLERNTEAFF TRBV6-5
CASSRSGSVGEQFF TRBV9
CASSFDRYQPQHF TRBV27
CASADGGMNTEAFF TRBV6-6
CASSLAPGSYTEAFF TRBV7-2
CAISESGPGQNEKLFF TRBV10-3
CASSPTEGDSPLHF TRBV18
CASTTSEGPGYGYTF TRBV2
CASSQRLGGGIYNEQFF TRBV3-1/TRBV3-2
CASSFTGIQETQYF TRBV7-9
CASSLEQADSPLHF TRBV5-1
CASSLVAGARDYGYTF TRBV5-1
CASSAAVWTLYGYTF TRBV9
CASSYGTSSYEQYF TRBV6-6
CASSLRGSTDTQYF TRBV5-1
CASSGGRGHQPQHF TRBV19
CASSFDPGGRTEAFF TRBV27
CASSLRETDTQYF TRBV19